This is a list of T cell receptor beta chains from one sample in a study of T-cell reconstitution after alpha-beta-depleted transplantation in children. One entry per CDR3 protein, called by TCRdb with MiXCR from the PCR reads. The sample yields 600,000 to 800,000 distinct CDR3 sequences, 10% to 15% seen once. This specimen was PBMCs, taken before TCRalphabeta/CD19-depleted stem cell transplant. The source is a girl aged 2 to 10 with congenital amegakaryocytic thrombocytopenia, due to receive a stem cell transplant. The CDR3 runs from the conserved cysteine through the conserved F or W. The D gene is left open where the match is weak. The size entry is marked missing in some rows and otherwise reads once, few, many or a size class.

len,d_gene,j_gene,v_gene,abundance,CDR3nt,CDR3aa
14,NA,TRBJ2-7,TRBV7-2,few,TGTGCCAGCAGCTTTGCAGCGAGATACTACGAGCAGTACTTC,CASSFAARYYEQYF
17,NA,TRBJ2-7,TRBV6-1,many,TGTGCCAGCAGCCCGAATGACCCGCCCTCGCCCGCCTACGAGCAGTACTTC,CASSPNDPPSPAYEQYF
14,NA,TRBJ1-6,TRBV2,few,TGTGCCAGCAGTGAAAACAGGGAGTGGTCACCCCTCCACTTT,CASSENREWSPLHF
14,TRBD2,TRBJ2-1,TRBV20-1,NA,TGCAGTGCGGCCGGGACTACCTTCCACCTTGAGCAGTTCTTC,CSAAGTTFHLEQFF
14,TRBD1,TRBJ1-2,TRBV5-1,few,TGCGCCAGCAGCTTGGAGGACAGGGGCGATGGCTACACCTTC,CASSLEDRGDGYTF
12,NA,TRBJ1-2,TRBV12-3/TRBV12-4,NA,TGTGCCAGCAGTTTAGGGACCGGAGGCTACACCTTC,CASSLGTGGYTF
13,TRBD2,TRBJ2-1,TRBV12-3/TRBV12-4,few,TGTGCCAGCGGGAAAGGGACTAGGTTGATTGAGTTCTTC,CASGKGTRLIEFF
15,NA,TRBJ1-1,TRBV3-1,NA,TGTGCCAGCAGCCAAGTCAACGGGGTTCACACTGAAGCTTTCTTT,CASSQVNGVHTEAFF
12,NA,TRBJ2-5,TRBV28,NA,TGTGCCAGCAGTTTCCTTATGGAGACCCAGTACTTC,CASSFLMETQYF
14,NA,TRBJ2-7,TRBV30,few,TGTGCCTGGAGTGTACGCGTCAGGTCTTGGGAGCAGTACTTC,CAWSVRVRSWEQYF
16,NA,TRBJ2-1,TRBV29-1,many,TGCAGCGTTCGGACGGAGCTAGATATCTCCTACAATGAGCAGTTCTTC,CSVRTELDISYNEQFF
13,NA,TRBJ1-1,TRBV7-2,many,TGTGCCAGCAGCTTAAAGGGCAGCCTTGAAGCTTTCTTT,CASSLKGSLEAFF
17,TRBD1,TRBJ1-5,TRBV5-1,NA,TGCGCCAGCAGCTTGATGCCAGGGGGTGGTAGCAATCAGCCCCAGCATTTT,CASSLMPGGGSNQPQHF
17,NA,TRBJ2-6,TRBV20-1,few,TGCAGTGCTGAACGCGAGGGACGGAACTCTGGGGCCAACGTCCTGACTTTC,CSAEREGRNSGANVLTF
11,NA,TRBJ2-2,TRBV15,many,TGTGCCACCAGGGCAGGGAGTGAGCTGTTTTTT,CATRAGSELFF
16,TRBD1,TRBJ1-1,TRBV5-1,many,TGCGCCAGCAGCGGCCGGGACAGCTCCTACCTACCTGAAGCTTTCTTT,CASSGRDSSYLPEAFF
14,NA,TRBJ1-1,TRBV29-1,many,TGCAGCGTTGTTTGGTCCGGAGGCGACACTGAAGCTTTCTTT,CSVVWSGGDTEAFF
12,NA,TRBJ2-7,TRBV5-1,many,TGCGCCCTAGTACCTAGCTCCTACGAGCAGTACTTC,CALVPSSYEQYF
13,NA,TRBJ1-5,TRBV6-6,NA,TGTGCCAGCAGTTACGGGTCGAGTCAGCCCCAGCATTTT,CASSYGSSQPQHF
17,TRBD2,TRBJ2-7,TRBV12-3/TRBV12-4,few,TGTGCCAGCAGTTTAGGTCGGGGACTAGCGGTTTCGTACGAGCAGTACTTC,CASSLGRGLAVSYEQYF
15,NA,TRBJ1-2,TRBV4-1,many,TGCGCCAGCAGCCAAGATCAGGGCCTGAGCTATGGCTACACCTTC,CASSQDQGLSYGYTF
15,TRBD2,TRBJ2-7,TRBV5-1,NA,TGCGCCAGCAGCTTGGGTCTAGCGGTGCACTACGAGCAGTACTTC,CASSLGLAVHYEQYF
17,TRBD2,TRBJ2-2,TRBV5-1,many,TGCGCCAGCAGCTTGGGCGAAGCGGGGGCGAACACCGGGGAGCTGTTTTTT,CASSLGEAGANTGELFF
14,NA,TRBJ2-5,TRBV20-1,NA,TGCAGTGCTGAGGGTTGGGACATCCAAGAGACCCAGTACTTC,CSAEGWDIQETQYF
19,TRBD1,TRBJ2-1,TRBV11-2,few,TGTGCCAGCAGCTTCCCCCGACCCGGGACAGGACAATCCTACAATGAGCAGTTCTTC,CASSFPRPGTGQSYNEQFF
16,TRBD1,TRBJ1-1,TRBV10-3,many,TGTGCCATCAGTGAGTTACCGGGACAGGGCTCGCCTGAAGCTTTCTTT,CAISELPGQGSPEAFF
15,NA,TRBJ2-3,TRBV27,many,TGTGCCAGCAGTTCACCTAGCTCGGGTCCAGATACGCAGTATTTT,CASSSPSSGPDTQYF
12,NA,TRBJ1-5,TRBV20-1,many,TGCAGTGCCCAGTATAGCAATCAGCCCCAGCATTTT,CSAQYSNQPQHF
14,NA,TRBJ1-2,TRBV10-3,many,TGTGCCATCAGCGAACCCGACGGATACTATGGCTACACCTTC,CAISEPDGYYGYTF
15,NA,TRBJ1-6,TRBV10-3,many,TGTGCCATCAGGAACCGGGACCTTGAGGATTCACCCCTCCACTTT,CAIRNRDLEDSPLHF
14,TRBD1,TRBJ1-2,TRBV19,NA,TGTGCCAGTGAACCGGGACAGGGTGACTATGGCTACCCCTTC,CASEPGQGDYGYPF
12,NA,TRBJ2-3,TRBV5-6,NA,TGTGCCAGCAGCGGCTGGACTGCTACGCAGTATTTT,CASSGWTATQYF
14,NA,TRBJ2-1,TRBV25-1,NA,TGTGCCAGCAGTGAATTCATGCGGGGTGGGGAGCAGTTCTTC,CASSEFMRGGEQFF
13,NA,TRBJ2-1,TRBV3-1,few,TGTGCCAGCAGCCAACGATCGGAGAGTGAGCAGTTCTTC,CASSQRSESEQFF
14,NA,TRBJ2-3,TRBV5-1,NA,TGCGCCAGCAGCTTTGGTTCAGTGCCAGATACGCAGTATTTT,CASSFGSVPDTQYF
15,NA,TRBJ1-1,TRBV20-1,many,TGCAGTGCTAGGGACCAGCAGGGGATGAGCGCTGAAGCTTTCTTT,CSARDQQGMSAEAFF
13,NA,TRBJ2-1,TRBV25-1,NA,TGTGCCAGCAGTGACATCCTCTACAATGAGCAGTTCTTC,CASSDILYNEQFF
14,NA,TRBJ1-4,TRBV20-1,many,TGCAGTGCTAGACTCGTAAAGGGAGAGGAAAAACTGTTTTTT,CSARLVKGEEKLFF
13,TRBD1,TRBJ1-2,TRBV29-1,NA,TGCAGCGTTGTAACAGGGGAGATCTATGGCTACACCTTC,CSVVTGEIYGYTF
16,TRBD2,TRBJ2-7,TRBV29-1,few,TGCAGCGTTGAAGAGAAACTAGCGGGAGTGTCAAGCGAGCAGTACTTC,CSVEEKLAGVSSEQYF
18,NA,TRBJ1-1,TRBV20-1,few,TGCAGTGCTAGAGATTATGGGGCCCTCGGACGGGAGGCCACTGAAGCTTTCTTT,CSARDYGALGREATEAFF